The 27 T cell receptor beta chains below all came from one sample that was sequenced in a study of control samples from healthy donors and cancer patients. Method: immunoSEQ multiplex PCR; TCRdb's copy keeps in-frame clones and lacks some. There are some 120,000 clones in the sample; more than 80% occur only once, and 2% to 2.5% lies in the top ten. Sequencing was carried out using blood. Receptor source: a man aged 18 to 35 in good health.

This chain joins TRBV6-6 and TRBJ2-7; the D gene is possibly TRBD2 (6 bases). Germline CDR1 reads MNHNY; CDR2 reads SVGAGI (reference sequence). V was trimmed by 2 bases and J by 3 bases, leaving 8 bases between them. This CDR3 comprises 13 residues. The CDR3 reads CASSYGGNYEQYV. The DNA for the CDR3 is TGTGCCAGCAGTTACGGCGGGAACTACGAGCAGTACGTC.

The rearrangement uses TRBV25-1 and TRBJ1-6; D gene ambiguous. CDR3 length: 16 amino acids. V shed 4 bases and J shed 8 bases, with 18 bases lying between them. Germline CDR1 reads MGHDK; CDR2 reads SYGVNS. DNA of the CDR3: TGTGCCAGCAGTGTGGTGGAGGGCTCGGGTCATTCACCCCTCCACTTT. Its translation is CASSVVEGSGHSPLHF.

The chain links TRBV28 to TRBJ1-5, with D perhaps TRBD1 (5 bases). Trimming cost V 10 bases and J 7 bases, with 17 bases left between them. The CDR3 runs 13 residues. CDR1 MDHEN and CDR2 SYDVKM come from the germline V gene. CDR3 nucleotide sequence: TGTGCCACCCTCCCCGGGGGTAGGCAGCCCCAGCATTTT. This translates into CATLPGGRQPQHF.

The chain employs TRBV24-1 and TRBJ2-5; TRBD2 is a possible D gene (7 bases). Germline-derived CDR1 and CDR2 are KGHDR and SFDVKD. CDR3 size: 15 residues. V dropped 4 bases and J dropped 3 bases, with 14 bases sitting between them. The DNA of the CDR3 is TGTGCCACCAGTGACCGGGGGGCCAGGGAAGAGACCCAGTACTTC. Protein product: CATSDRGAREETQYF.

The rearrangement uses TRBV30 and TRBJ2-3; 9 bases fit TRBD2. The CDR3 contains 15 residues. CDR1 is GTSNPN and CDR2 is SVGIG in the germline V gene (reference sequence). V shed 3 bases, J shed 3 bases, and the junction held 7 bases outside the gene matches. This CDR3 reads CAWSAGTSKTDTQYF. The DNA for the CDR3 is TGTGCCTGGAGCGCCGGGACTAGCAAAACAGATACGCAGTATTTT.

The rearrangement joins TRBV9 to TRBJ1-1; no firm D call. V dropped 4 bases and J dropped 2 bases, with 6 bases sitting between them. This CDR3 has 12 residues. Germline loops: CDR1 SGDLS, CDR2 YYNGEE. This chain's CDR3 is CASSRGNTEAFF. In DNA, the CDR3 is TGTGCCAGCAGCCGTGGAAACACTGAAGCTTTCTTT. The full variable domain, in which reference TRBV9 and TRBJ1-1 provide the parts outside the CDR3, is DSGVTQTPKHLITATGQRVTLRCSPRSGDLSVYWYQQSLDQGLQFLIQYYNGEERAKGNILERFSAQQFPDLHSELNLSSLELGDSALYFCASSRGNTEAFFGQGTRLTVV.

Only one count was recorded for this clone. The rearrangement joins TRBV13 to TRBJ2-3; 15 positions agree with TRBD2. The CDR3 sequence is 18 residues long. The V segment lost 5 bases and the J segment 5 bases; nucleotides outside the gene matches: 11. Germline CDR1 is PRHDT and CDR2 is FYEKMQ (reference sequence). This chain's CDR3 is CASSPGTSGRFLGDTQYF. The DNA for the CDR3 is TGTGCCAGCAGCCCGGGGACTAGCGGGAGGTTTTTAGGAGATACGCAGTATTTT.

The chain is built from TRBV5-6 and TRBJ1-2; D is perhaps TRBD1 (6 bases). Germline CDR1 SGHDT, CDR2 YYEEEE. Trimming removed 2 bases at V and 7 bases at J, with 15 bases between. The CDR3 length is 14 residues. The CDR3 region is CASSFGRGIGGYTF. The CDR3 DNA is TGTGCCAGCAGCTTTGGCAGGGGAATAGGTGGCTACACCTTC. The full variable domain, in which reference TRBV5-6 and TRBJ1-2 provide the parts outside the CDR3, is DAGVTQSPTHLIKTRGQQVTLRCSPKSGHDTVSWYQQALGQGPQFIFQYYEEEERQRGNFPDRFSGHQFPNYSSELNVNALLLGDSALYLCASSFGRGIGGYTFGSGTRLTVV.

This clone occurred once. The CDR3 spells CSGQWAGLYNEQFF. In nucleotides, the CDR3 is TGCAGCGGTCAATGGGCAGGGTTATACAATGAGCAGTTCTTC. This chain joins TRBV29-1 and TRBJ2-1, with a weak D call TRBD1 (5 bases). V was pared by 7 bases and J by 4 bases, with 17 bases between. The CDR3 is 14 residues long. Germline CDR1 reads SQVTM; CDR2 reads ANQGSEA.

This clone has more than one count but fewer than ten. CDR3 protein: CASSEELAGGNEQYF. The CDR3 bases are TGTGCCAGCAGTGAAGAACTGGCAGGGGGCAACGAGCAGTACTTC. The chain combines TRBV6-1 with TRBJ2-7, with 8 bases matching TRBD1. V gave up 1 base and J gave up 5 bases; unmatched junction bases: 7. CDR1 and CDR2 from the germline V gene are MNHNS and SASEGT. CDR3 length: 15 residues.

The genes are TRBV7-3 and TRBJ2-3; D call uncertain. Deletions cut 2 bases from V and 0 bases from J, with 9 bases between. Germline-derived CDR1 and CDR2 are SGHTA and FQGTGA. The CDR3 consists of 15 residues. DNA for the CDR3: TGTGCCAGCAGCTTAGCGGCCCTTAGCACAGATACGCAGTATTTT. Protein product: CASSLAALSTDTQYF. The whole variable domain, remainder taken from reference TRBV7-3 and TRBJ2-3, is GAGVSQTPSNKVTEKGKYVELRCDPISGHTALYWYRQSLGQGPEFLIYFQGTGAADDSGLPNDRFFAVRPEGSVSTLKIQRTERGDSAVYLCASSLAALSTDTQYFGPGTRLTVL.

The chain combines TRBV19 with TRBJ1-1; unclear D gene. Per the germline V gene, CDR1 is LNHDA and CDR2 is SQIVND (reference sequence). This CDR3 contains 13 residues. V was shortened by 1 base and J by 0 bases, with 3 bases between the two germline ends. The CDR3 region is CASSIVLNTEAFF. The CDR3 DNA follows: TGTGCCAGTAGTATAGTCCTGAACACTGAAGCTTTCTTT.

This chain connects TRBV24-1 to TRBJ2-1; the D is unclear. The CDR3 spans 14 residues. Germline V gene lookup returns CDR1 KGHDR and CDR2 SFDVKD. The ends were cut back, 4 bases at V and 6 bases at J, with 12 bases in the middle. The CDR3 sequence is CATSEANPGNEQFF. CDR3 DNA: TGTGCCACCAGTGAAGCCAACCCGGGCAATGAGCAGTTCTTC.

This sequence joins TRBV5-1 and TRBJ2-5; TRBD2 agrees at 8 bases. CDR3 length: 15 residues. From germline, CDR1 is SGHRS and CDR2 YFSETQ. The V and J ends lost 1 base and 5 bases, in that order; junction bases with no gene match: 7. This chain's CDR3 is CASSLTGGARETQYF. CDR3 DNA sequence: TGCGCCAGCAGCTTGACCGGGGGGGCTCGGGAGACCCAGTACTTC.

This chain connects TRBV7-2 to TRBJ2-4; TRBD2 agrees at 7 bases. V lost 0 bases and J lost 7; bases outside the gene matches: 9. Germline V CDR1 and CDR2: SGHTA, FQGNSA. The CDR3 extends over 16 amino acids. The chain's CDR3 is CASSLALAVGGNIQYF. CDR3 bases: TGTGCCAGCAGCTTAGCTCTAGCGGTTGGGGGGAACATTCAGTACTTC.

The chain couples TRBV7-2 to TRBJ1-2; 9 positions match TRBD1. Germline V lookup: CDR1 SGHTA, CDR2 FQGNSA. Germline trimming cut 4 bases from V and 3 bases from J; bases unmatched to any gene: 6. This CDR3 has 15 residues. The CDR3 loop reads CASSSSGTGHYGYTF. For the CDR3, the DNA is TGTGCCAGCAGCTCTTCCGGGACAGGGCACTATGGCTACACCTTC.

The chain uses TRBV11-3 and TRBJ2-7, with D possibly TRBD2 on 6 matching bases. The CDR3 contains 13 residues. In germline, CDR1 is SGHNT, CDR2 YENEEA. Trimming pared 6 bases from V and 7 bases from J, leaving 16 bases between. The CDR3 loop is CASSSTRLQEQYV. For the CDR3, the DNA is TGTGCCAGCAGTTCGACTAGATTACAGGAGCAGTACGTC.

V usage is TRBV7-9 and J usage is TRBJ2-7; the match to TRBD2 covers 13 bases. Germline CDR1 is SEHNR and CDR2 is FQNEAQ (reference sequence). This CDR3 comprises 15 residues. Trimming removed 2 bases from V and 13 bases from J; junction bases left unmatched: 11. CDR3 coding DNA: TGTGCCAGCAGCTTACCGACCGGGACTAGCGGGGATCTATACTTC. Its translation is CASSLPTGTSGDLYF.

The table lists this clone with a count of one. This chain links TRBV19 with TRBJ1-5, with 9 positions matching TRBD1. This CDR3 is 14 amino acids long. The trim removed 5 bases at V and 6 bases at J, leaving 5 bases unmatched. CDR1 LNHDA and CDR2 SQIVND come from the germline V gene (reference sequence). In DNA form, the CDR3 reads TGTGCCAGTAGTGTGGACAGGGGAAGTCAGCCCCAGCATTTT. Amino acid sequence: CASSVDRGSQPQHF.

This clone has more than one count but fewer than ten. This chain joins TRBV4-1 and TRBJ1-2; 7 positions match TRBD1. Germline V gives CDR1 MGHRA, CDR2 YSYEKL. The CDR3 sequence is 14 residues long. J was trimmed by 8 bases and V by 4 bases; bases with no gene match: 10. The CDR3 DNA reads TGCGCCAGCAGCCCCTCCCAGGGGGGCTGGGGCTACACCTTC. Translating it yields CASSPSQGGWGYTF.

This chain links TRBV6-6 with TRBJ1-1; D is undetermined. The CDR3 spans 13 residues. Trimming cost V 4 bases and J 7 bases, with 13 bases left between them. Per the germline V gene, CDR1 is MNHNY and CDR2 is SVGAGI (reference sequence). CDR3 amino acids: CASSSRQIGEAFF. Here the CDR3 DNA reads TGTGCCAGCAGTTCGAGGCAGATCGGTGAAGCTTTCTTT.

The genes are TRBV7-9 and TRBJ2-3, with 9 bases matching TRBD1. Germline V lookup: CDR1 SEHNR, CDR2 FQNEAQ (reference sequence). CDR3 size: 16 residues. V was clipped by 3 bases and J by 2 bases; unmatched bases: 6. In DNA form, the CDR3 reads TGTGCCAGCAGCTTGCACAGGGGGCTCTACACAGATACGCAGTATTTT. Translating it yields CASSLHRGLYTDTQYF. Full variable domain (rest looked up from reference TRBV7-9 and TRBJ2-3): DTGVSQNPRHKITKRGQNVTFRCDPISEHNRLYWYRQTLGQGPEFLTYFQNEAQLEKSRLLSDRFSAERPKGSFSTLEIQRTEQGDSAMYLCASSLHRGLYTDTQYFGPGTRLTVL.

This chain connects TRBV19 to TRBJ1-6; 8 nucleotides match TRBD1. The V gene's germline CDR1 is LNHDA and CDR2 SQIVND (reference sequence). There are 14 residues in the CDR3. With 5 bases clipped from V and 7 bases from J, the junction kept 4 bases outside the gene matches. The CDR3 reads CASSSRQGNSPLHF. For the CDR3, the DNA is TGTGCCAGTAGTTCCCGACAGGGGAATTCACCCCTCCACTTT.

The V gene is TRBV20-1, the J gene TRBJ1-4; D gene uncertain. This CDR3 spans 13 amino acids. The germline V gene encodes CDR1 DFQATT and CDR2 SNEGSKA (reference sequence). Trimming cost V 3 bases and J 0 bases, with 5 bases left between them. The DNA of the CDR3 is TGCAGTGCTAGTCTGCCAACTAATGAAAAACTGTTTTTT. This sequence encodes CSASLPTNEKLFF.

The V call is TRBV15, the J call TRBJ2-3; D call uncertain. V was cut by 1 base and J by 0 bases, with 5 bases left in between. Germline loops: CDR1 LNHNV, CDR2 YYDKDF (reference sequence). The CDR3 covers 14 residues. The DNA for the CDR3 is TGTGCCACCAGCAGAGTCAAGAGCACAGATACGCAGTATTTT. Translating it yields CATSRVKSTDTQYF.

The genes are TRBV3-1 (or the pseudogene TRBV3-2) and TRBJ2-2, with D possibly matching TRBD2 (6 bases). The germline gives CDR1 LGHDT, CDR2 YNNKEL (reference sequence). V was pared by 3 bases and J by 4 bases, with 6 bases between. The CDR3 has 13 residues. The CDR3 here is CASSQGGTGELFF. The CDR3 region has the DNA TGTGCCAGCAGCCAGGGAGGCACCGGGGAGCTGTTTTTT.

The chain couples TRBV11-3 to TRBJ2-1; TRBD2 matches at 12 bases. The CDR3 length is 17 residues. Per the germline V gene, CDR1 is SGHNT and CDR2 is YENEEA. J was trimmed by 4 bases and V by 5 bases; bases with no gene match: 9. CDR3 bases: TGTGCCAGCAGCCTCGCCGGACTAGCGGGAAAGTACAATGAGCAGTTCTTC. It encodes CASSLAGLAGKYNEQFF.